The next 24 T cell receptor beta chains were all read from a single sample in a study of T cell repertoires in cytomegalovirus infection. TCRdb re-analysed the reads in MiXCR, keeping a single row per CDR3 protein. The table lists more than 65,000 distinct CDR3 sequences, around half of them singletons, with approximately 95% in the top ten. What these receptors recognize is not known. The sequencing here drew on CD8+ T cells from cultured PBMCs, taken from culture after CMV antigen stimulation. Source of these receptors: a human donor in good health (CMV status not recorded). Some clones in this sample may be carry-over from other donors' samples.

J is TRBJ2-7 and V is TRBV6-6, with D perhaps TRBD2 (6 bases). CDR3 length: 15 residues. V gave up 2 bases and J gave up 5 bases, with 16 bases separating them. Germline V gives CDR1 MNHNY, CDR2 SVGAGI (reference sequence). CDR3 residues: CASSYPERAPHEQYF. The CDR3 nucleotides read TGTGCCAGCAGTTACCCCGAGCGGGCTCCCCACGAGCAGTACTTC.

The chain is built from TRBV5-4 and TRBJ1-1, with D hard to call. V dropped 4 bases and J dropped 4 bases, with 23 bases sitting between them. The germline gives CDR1 SGHNT, CDR2 YYREEE (reference sequence). The CDR3 runs to 17 residues. The CDR3 here is CASSPGIGAQAATEAFF. CDR3 nucleotide sequence: TGTGCCAGCAGCCCTGGGATAGGAGCCCAGGCGGCCACTGAAGCTTTCTTT. The full variable domain, completed using reference TRBV5-4 and TRBJ1-1, is ETGVTQSPTHLIKTRGQQVTLRCSSQSGHNTVSWYQQALGQGPQFIFQYYREEENGRGNFPPRFSGLQFPNYSSELNVNALELDDSALYLCASSPGIGAQAATEAFFGQGTRLTVV.

V usage is TRBV6-8 and J usage is TRBJ2-7; 7 positions agree with TRBD1. The CDR3 length is 15 residues. The ends lost 8 bases at V and 1 base at J; junction bases unmatched: 11. Looked up from germline, CDR1 is MNHGY and CDR2 is SAAAGT. CDR3 DNA: TGTGCCAGCGCTGGGGACAGAGCCCCTTCCTACGAGCAGTACTTC. It codes for CASAGDRAPSYEQYF.

This chain connects TRBV20-1 to TRBJ1-1; 9 bases align to TRBD1. The CDR3 has 15 residues. Germline V gene data show CDR1 as DFQATT and CDR2 as SNEGSKA (reference sequence). J was trimmed by 1 base and V by 0 bases; bases with no gene match: 3. The CDR3, as DNA: TGCAGTGCTAGAGATCGACAGGGGGGGAACACTGAAGCTTTCTTT. This codes for CSARDRQGGNTEAFF.

The rearrangement joins TRBV7-8 to TRBJ2-7; the match to TRBD1 covers 12 bases. From germline, CDR1 is SGHVS and CDR2 FQNEAQ. V lost 5 bases to trimming and J lost 5 bases; unmatched junction nucleotides: 4. The CDR3 contains 14 residues. The CDR3 protein is CASSLGTGGNEQYF. The CDR3 nucleotides read TGTGCCAGCAGCCTTGGGACAGGGGGCAACGAGCAGTACTTC.

This clonotype was picked up a small number of times. V and J are TRBV6-1 and TRBJ1-1, with a possible D match to TRBD1 (6 bases). CDR3 length equals 13 residues. Germline V gene sequence: CDR1 MNHNS, CDR2 SASEGT. V was pared by 5 bases and J by 5 bases, with 12 bases between. The CDR3 sequence: CASSYGTGTEAFF. As DNA, the CDR3 is TGTGCCAGCAGTTACGGCACAGGGACTGAAGCTTTCTTT.

In the case of this clonotype: A read error may account for a junction end that differs from germline. V gene TRBV5-4 combines with J gene TRBJ2-1, with D uncertain. The germline CDR1 and CDR2 sequences are SGHNT and YYREEE (reference sequence). The CDR3 spans 16 residues. The CDR3 DNA sequence: TGTGCCAGCAGCTTGGCAGCACCTCACTCCCACAATGAGCAGTTCTTC. Amino acids: CASSLAAPHSHNEQFF.

This clonotype was counted at least ten times. The chain couples TRBV5-4 to TRBJ1-3, with 9 bases matching TRBD1. Trimming removed 4 bases from V and 2 bases from J; junction bases left unmatched: 4. This CDR3 contains 15 residues. Germline-derived CDR1 and CDR2 are SGHNT and YYREEE (reference sequence). Here the CDR3 reads CASSTDRGTGNTIYF. As DNA, the CDR3 is TGTGCCAGCAGCACGGACAGGGGAACTGGAAACACCATATATTTT.

This chain joins TRBV20-1 and TRBJ2-7, with 9 nucleotides matching TRBD2. The CDR3 is 14 amino acids. V shed 6 bases and J 2 bases; nucleotides not matched to a gene: 8. Germline V lookup: CDR1 DFQATT, CDR2 SNEGSKA (reference sequence). This CDR3 reads CSAPLAGVTYEQYF. The CDR3 DNA follows: TGCAGTGCCCCATTAGCGGGAGTAACCTACGAGCAGTACTTC.

The chain joins TRBV27 to TRBJ2-2; the D is unclear. CDR1 is MNHEY and CDR2 is SMNVEV in the germline V gene (reference sequence). The CDR3 spans 13 residues. V was trimmed by 2 bases and J by 5 bases, leaving 6 bases between them. This CDR3 is CASSLRATGELFF. CDR3 sequence (DNA): TGTGCCAGCAGTTTAAGGGCAACCGGGGAGCTGTTTTTT.

This clonotype was recorded only once. A junction end diverges from the germline sequence, so it may reflect a read error. This chain connects TRBV7-6 to TRBJ2-7; 12 bases line up with TRBD1. CDR3 length: 14 amino acids. Germline V gene data show CDR1 as SGHVS and CDR2 as FNYEAQ. Here the CDR3 DNA reads TGTGACAGCAGCTCCGGGACAGGGGGCAACGAGCAGTACTTC. Translating it yields CDSSSGTGGNEQYF.

This clonotype has just a few counts. The chain links TRBV6-1 to TRBJ2-7; unclear D gene. The CDR3 has 14 amino acids. The ends were cut back, 1 base at V and 0 bases at J, with 7 bases in the middle. Germline V lookup: CDR1 MNHNS, CDR2 SASEGT. In DNA, the CDR3 is TGTGCCAGCAGTGAAGGTCCCTCCTCCTACGAGCAGTACTTC. Amino acids: CASSEGPSSYEQYF.

This clonotype was observed many times. The chain has TRBV11-2 and TRBJ1-2; no definite D call. CDR1 is SGHAT, CDR2 FQNNGV, per germline. The CDR3 is 15 amino acids. V was cut by 1 base and J by 4 bases, with 13 bases left in between. The CDR3 nucleotides read TGTGCCAGCAGCTTAGGAGGGAGAGCCAGCTATGGCTACACCTTC. Translated, it gives CASSLGGRASYGYTF. Combining the CDR3 with reference TRBV11-2 and TRBJ1-2 gives the whole variable domain EAGVAQSPRYKIIEKRQSVAFWCNPISGHATLYWYQQILGQGPKLLIQFQNNGVVDDSQLPKDRFSAERLKGVDSTLKIQPAKLEDSAVYLCASSLGGRASYGYTFGSGTRLTVV.

At least ten counts were recorded for this clonotype. The chain employs TRBV10-3 and TRBJ1-1, with 9 positions matching TRBD1. CDR1 is ENHRY and CDR2 is SYGVKD in the germline V gene. Trimming took 6 bases from V and 1 from J; bases not matched to a gene: 3. CDR3 length: 14 residues. This chain's CDR3 is CAISRDRANTEAFF. As DNA, the CDR3 is TGTGCCATCAGCCGGGACAGGGCGAACACTGAAGCTTTCTTT.

In the case of this clonotype: It may be a read error: a sequence one base away is much more abundant. This chain uses TRBV7-8 with TRBJ1-5; no clear D. Germline V gene data show CDR1 as SGHVS and CDR2 as FQNEAQ. The CDR3 has 14 amino acids. V dropped 4 bases and J dropped 1 base, with 8 bases sitting between them. The CDR3 spells CASSYGPSNQPQHF. As DNA, the CDR3 is TGTGCCAGCAGCTACGGGCCAAGCAATCAGCCCCAGCATTTT.

The chain carries TRBV19 and TRBJ2-7, with 7 bases fitting TRBD2. The V and J ends lost 5 bases and 1 base, in that order; junction bases with no gene match: 5. CDR3 length: 14 amino acids. Germline V gene lookup returns CDR1 LNHDA and CDR2 SQIVND (reference sequence). The CDR3 nucleotides read TGTGCCAGTAGTCCTCGGGAGGCGTCCTACGAGCAGTACTTC. Its translation is CASSPREASYEQYF.

The rearrangement uses TRBV27 and TRBJ1-2; perhaps TRBD1 as D (5 bases). Between the trimmed V and J ends, which lost 5 bases and 2 bases, there was a span of 12 bases. CDR1 is MNHEY and CDR2 is SMNVEV in the germline V gene (reference sequence). This CDR3 is built from 14 residues. The CDR3 here is CASSPIGGNYGYTF. The CDR3 DNA follows: TGTGCCAGCAGTCCCATCGGGGGAAACTATGGCTACACCTTC.

The chain combines TRBV6-6 with TRBJ1-5, with D perhaps TRBD1 (5 bases). The ends were cut back, 6 bases at V and 2 bases at J, with 17 bases in the middle. Germline values: CDR1 MNHNY, CDR2 SVGAGI (reference sequence). The CDR3 runs 16 residues. CDR3: CASSPIRQTGNQPQHF. CDR3 nucleotides: TGTGCCAGCAGCCCTATTCGACAGACGGGCAATCAGCCCCAGCATTTT.

V is TRBV7-6 and J is TRBJ2-7; either TRBD1 or TRBD2 may fit D (7 bases each). Looked up from germline, CDR1 is SGHVS and CDR2 is FNYEAQ. Trimming shortened V by 1 base and J by 4 bases, and 11 bases separated the two germline ends. CDR3 length: 14 residues. The CDR3 DNA reads TGTGCCAGCAGCTTAGGGGAGGGGGCATACGAGCAGTACTTC. Its translation is CASSLGEGAYEQYF.

This clonotype was picked up a small number of times. This chain uses TRBV27 with TRBJ2-2; the D is unclear. Germline V gene sequence: CDR1 MNHEY, CDR2 SMNVEV (reference sequence). Trimming took 8 bases from V and 3 from J, leaving 13 bases between them. The CDR3 contains 14 residues. The CDR3 region is CASHGTQDTGELFF. The CDR3 bases are TGTGCCAGCCACGGAACTCAGGACACCGGGGAGCTGTTTTTT.

This clonotype was seen more than once but under ten times. This chain joins TRBV12-5 and TRBJ2-5; D is unresolved. The CDR3 runs 12 residues. The germline CDR1 and CDR2 sequences are LGHNT and FRNRAP. Trimming cost V 11 bases and J 1 base, with 11 bases left between them. CDR3 in amino acids: CASVGFQETQYF. The CDR3 nucleotides read TGTGCTTCCGTGGGGTTCCAAGAGACCCAGTACTTC.

The V gene is TRBV5-6, the J gene TRBJ1-1; no clear D gene. Trimming stripped 2 bases from V and 7 bases from J, with 6 bases between. CDR1 SGHDT and CDR2 YYEEEE come from the germline V gene. CDR3 length: 11 amino acids. The CDR3 nucleotides are TGTGCCAGCAGCTTCGGGCTTGAAGCTTTCTTT. Translation: CASSFGLEAFF. Filled out from reference TRBV5-6 and TRBJ1-1, the complete variable domain reads DAGVTQSPTHLIKTRGQQVTLRCSPKSGHDTVSWYQQALGQGPQFIFQYYEEEERQRGNFPDRFSGHQFPNYSSELNVNALLLGDSALYLCASSFGLEAFFGQGTRLTVV.

This chain connects TRBV20-1 to TRBJ2-5; 10 nucleotides agree with TRBD2. Per germline, CDR1 DFQATT and CDR2 SNEGSKA (reference sequence). The CDR3 is 14 amino acids. The J segment lost 3 bases and the V segment lost 2 bases, leaving 3 bases of the junction unmatched. CDR3 nucleotides: TGCAGTGCTAGACTAGCGGGAGAGGAAGAGACCCAGTACTTC. It encodes CSARLAGEEETQYF.

This chain joins TRBV19 and TRBJ2-3, with D possibly matching TRBD2 (5 bases). This CDR3 has 14 residues. V lost 7 bases and J lost 2, with 13 bases in between. Germline V CDR1 and CDR2: LNHDA, SQIVND (reference sequence). The DNA for the CDR3 is TGTGCCAGTACCCCCCTAGCCAACACAGATACGCAGTATTTT. Translation gives CASTPLANTDTQYF. The whole variable domain, remainder taken from reference TRBV19 and TRBJ2-3, is DGGITQSPKYLFRKEGQNVTLSCEQNLNHDAMYWYRQDPGQGLRLIYYSQIVNDFQKGDIAEGYSVSREKKESFPLTVTSAQKNPTAFYLCASTPLANTDTQYFGPGTRLTVL.